This T cell receptor (beta chain) was documented in a study of shared clonotypes between healthy human individuals. Evenly divided among several immunoSEQ plates was the genomic DNA of each subset. Each sorted subset replicate got 200 ng genomic DNA, 25,000 to 35,000 genomes. Clones were sequenced by immunoSEQ multiplex PCR, and TCRdb holds only the in-frame ones, with some missing. The data hold 1.5 million to 2.5 million clones, with about 95% observed a single time. Terminally differentiated effector memory CD45RA+ cells were excluded from the naive CD8 cells, which were CD45RO-negative and positively selected for CCR7. This clone has only one observation. Germline CDR1 SEHNR, CDR2 FQNEAQ (reference sequence). The CDR3 length is 16 residues. J gave up 0 bases and V 5 bases, and 7 bases lay outside the gene matches.

The clonotype comes from a man between 18 and 29 years old in good health. Specimen: naive CD8+ T cells sorted from blood. This chain uses TRBV7-9 with TRBJ2-7; 10 positions agree with TRBD2. The CDR3 spells CASSTTSGRSSYEQYF. CDR3 nucleotide sequence: TGTGCCAGCAGCACGACTAGCGGGCGTAGCTCCTACGAGCAGTACTTC.